This TCR beta chain was observed in a study of blood T cell repertoires in COVID-19. The germline V gene encodes CDR1 SGDLS and CDR2 YYNGEE. This CDR3 contains 17 residues. V was clipped by 0 bases and J by 6 bases; unmatched bases: 14. Repertoires were generated with immunoSEQ multiplex PCR, while TCRdb's copy carries only in-frame clones and drops some. The data show about 55,000 clones, about 90% seen once. Sequencing was performed on peripheral blood. The sequence came from a human donor with active COVID-19. The donor label of this sample is uncertain. This chain connects TRBV9 to TRBJ1-2; 7 nucleotides agree with TRBD1. Here the CDR3 DNA reads TGTGCCAGCAGCGTAGTCGAAACAGGAGGGGGCTACAATGGCTACACCTTC. Protein product: CASSVVETGGGYNGYTF.